The 13 T cell receptor beta chains in this list originate from one sample, sequenced in a study of breast tumors, draining lymph nodes, adjacent tissues. TCRdb passed the multiplex PCR reads through MiXCR, listing each CDR3 protein once. The data show 140,000 to 150,000 distinct CDR3 sequences, roughly 33% seen once. Samples came from axillary lymph nodes draining the breast cancer. Sequences were obtained from axillary lymph node tissue. These receptor sequences come from a female donor with breast cancer. Some clones in this sample may be carry-over from other donors' samples.

The J gene is TRBJ2-7, the V gene TRBV20-1; D gene uncertain. CDR1 and CDR2 (germline): DFQATT, SNEGSKA (reference sequence). V gave up 2 bases and J gave up 0 bases, with 14 bases separating them. The CDR3 covers 15 residues. DNA of the CDR3: TGCAGTGCTAGAAGTGTTGACACCCTCTCCTACGAGCAGTACTTC. Its translation: CSARSVDTLSYEQYF.

This clonotype was counted many times. The V and J genes are TRBV7-6 and TRBJ2-2; 8 bases are a match to TRBD2. Germline V gene lookup returns CDR1 SGHVS and CDR2 FNYEAQ. The CDR3 contains 20 residues. The V segment lost 8 bases and the J segment 1 base; nucleotides outside the gene matches: 21. CDR3 nucleotides: TGTGCCAGCGACTCTCCGGTGGACCGGGAGGGACGATGGAACACCGGGGAGCTGTTTTTT. This translates into CASDSPVDREGRWNTGELFF.

This clonotype was picked up a small number of times. V is TRBV15 and J is TRBJ1-4; the D gene is possibly TRBD1 (6 bases). The V end lost 5 bases, the J end lost 6 bases, and 19 bases lay between the germline ends. Germline V gene data show CDR1 as LNHNV and CDR2 as YYDKDF (reference sequence). This CDR3 has 16 residues. CDR3 loop: CATSGDWGGADEKLFF. In DNA, the CDR3 is TGTGCCACCAGCGGGGATTGGGGGGGCGCCGATGAAAAACTGTTTTTT.

The rearrangement joins TRBV7-3 to TRBJ2-3; 7 bases are a match to TRBD1. Germline V gene sequence: CDR1 SGHTA, CDR2 FQGTGA. V shed 4 bases, J shed 0 bases, and the junction held 7 bases outside the gene matches. The CDR3 length is 16 residues. CDR3 sequence: CASSSTPGQSTDTQYF. The DNA for the CDR3 is TGTGCCAGCAGCTCGACGCCGGGACAGAGCACAGATACGCAGTATTTT.

There are many counts of this clonotype. The chain links TRBV24-1 to TRBJ2-1, with D hard to call. The germline V gene encodes CDR1 KGHDR and CDR2 SFDVKD. V dropped 2 bases and J dropped 9 bases, with 7 bases sitting between them. CDR3 length equals 12 residues. CDR3 DNA: TGTGCCACCAGTGATTCCCTAAGTGAGCAGTTCTTC. This sequence encodes CATSDSLSEQFF.

In this sample, this clonotype turned up many times. The rearrangement joins TRBV7-2 to TRBJ2-2; 8 nucleotides line up with TRBD2. CDR1 is SGHTA and CDR2 is FQGNSA in the germline V gene. CDR3 size: 16 residues. Trimming removed 5 bases from V and 7 bases from J; junction bases left unmatched: 12. The CDR3 DNA sequence: TGTGCCAGCAGCCCCATCCCGGGACTAGAGGTCGGGGAGCTGTTTTTT. It encodes CASSPIPGLEVGELFF.

At least ten counts were recorded for this clonotype. The rearrangement links TRBV10-3 to TRBJ2-5; 8 bases are a match to TRBD2. This CDR3 contains 12 residues. The junction had 2 bases not matched to a gene; V was cut back by 8 bases and J by 3 bases. Germline CDR1 is ENHRY and CDR2 is SYGVKD. This CDR3 reads CAIGRGEETQYF. The DNA of the CDR3 is TGTGCCATCGGGCGGGGGGAAGAGACCCAGTACTTC.

This clonotype has more than one count but fewer than ten. This chain connects TRBV7-3 to TRBJ1-1, with 7 nucleotides matching TRBD1. V gave up 5 bases and J gave up 0 bases; unmatched junction bases: 12. Germline CDR1 SGHTA, CDR2 FQGTGA. The CDR3 sequence is 17 residues long. CDR3 nucleotides: TGTGCCAGCAGCCCTGACAGGGCCCAGGGATTGAACACTGAAGCTTTCTTT. Encoded protein: CASSPDRAQGLNTEAFF.

Many counts were recorded for this clonotype. The genes are TRBV5-1 and TRBJ1-4, with D unclear. V was cut by 5 bases and J by 5 bases, with 13 bases left in between. Germline CDR1 SGHRS, CDR2 YFSETQ. The CDR3 runs 14 residues. CDR3 sequence: CASSPLSTNEKLFF. The DNA for the CDR3 is TGCGCCAGCAGTCCCCTCAGTACAAATGAAAAACTGTTTTTT.

A remark on this clonotype: One base away lies a much larger clone, so this may be a sequencing read error. DNA for the CDR3: TGTGCCAGCAGGCGACAGGGCGCTGGTGAAAAACTGTCTTTT. Its protein is CASRRQGAGEKLSF. This chain joins TRBV27 and TRBJ1-4; TRBD1 agrees at 7 bases. CDR3 length: 14 residues. Germline values: CDR1 MNHEY, CDR2 SMNVEV (reference sequence). Using reference TRBV27 and TRBJ1-4 for the parts outside the CDR3, the full variable domain is EAQVTQNPRYLITVTGKKLTVTCSQNMNHEYMSWYRQDPGLGLRQIYYSMNVEVTDKGDVPEGYKVSRKEKRNFPLILESPSPNQTSLYFCASRRQGAGEKLSFGSGTQLSVL.

Worth noting for this clonotype: A junction boundary mismatches the germline segment, possibly from a read error. V is TRBV5-1 and J is TRBJ2-2; 7 bases fit TRBD1. The CDR3 spans 14 residues. The V gene's germline CDR1 is SGHRS and CDR2 YFSETQ. The CDR3 loop reads CVSREQGSAGELSF. The CDR3 DNA is TGCGTCAGCAGGGAACAGGGGTCGGCCGGGGAGCTGTCTTTT.

Many counts were recorded for this clonotype. The gene calls are TRBV4-1 and TRBJ1-2, with 9 bases fitting TRBD1. Trimming cost V 3 bases and J 2 bases; bases outside gene matches: 4. CDR3 size: 15 residues. Germline V gene sequence: CDR1 MGHRA, CDR2 YSYEKL. In DNA form, the CDR3 reads TGCGCCAGCAGCCAGACCGGGACAGGGAACTATGGCTACACCTTC. This gives the protein CASSQTGTGNYGYTF.

In the case of this clonotype: One base away lies a much larger clone, so this may be a sequencing read error. The chain couples TRBV6-2 or TRBV6-3 to TRBJ2-7, with 8 bases that match TRBD2. Germline lookup yields CDR1 MNHEY and CDR2 SVGEGT. This CDR3 is 14 amino acids long. The chain's CDR3 is CVSSHSGGVYEQYV. The CDR3 nucleotides read TGTGTCAGCAGTCACTCCGGGGGGGTCTACGAGCAGTACGTC.